One and the same sample provided the 11 T cell receptor beta chains below, sequenced in a study of a mutant IDH1 vaccine in newly diagnosed glioma. Method: immunoSEQ multiplex PCR; TCRdb's copy keeps in-frame clones and lacks some. The sample holds over 80,000 clones; around 90% are singletons and the top ten take approximately 0.57%. Time point meaning: baseline, week 1 (first vaccination visit). Treatment given: pre-vaccination baseline after standard-of-care therapy. The material sequenced was PBMCs, taken from a glioma patient treated with radiotherapy, temozolomide or both. These receptors were obtained from a woman aged 50 to 65 with glioma.

The rearrangement uses TRBV13 and TRBJ2-3; unclear D gene. The CDR3 contains 14 residues. Trimming took off 0 bases at V and 6 bases at J, with 10 bases between the two ends. Germline-derived CDR1 and CDR2 are PRHDT and FYEKMQ (reference sequence). CDR3 DNA: TGTGCCAGCAGCTTAGGCACCAGGCCGGATACGCAGTATTTT. Translating gives CASSLGTRPDTQYF.

The chain combines TRBV7-2 with TRBJ1-1, with D possibly TRBD1 on 5 matching bases. V dropped 1 base and J dropped 11 bases, with 20 bases sitting between them. Germline V gene lookup returns CDR1 SGHTA and CDR2 FQGNSA. This CDR3 spans 15 amino acids. The CDR3 loop reads CASSLDFRTGGRAFF. The CDR3 DNA is TGTGCCAGCAGCTTAGATTTCCGAACAGGCGGGCGGGCTTTCTTT.

The CDR3 loop is CASSPILRQGLRFSGANVLTF. CDR3 DNA sequence: TGTGCCAGCAGCCCCATCCTTCGACAGGGGCTCAGATTCTCTGGGGCCAACGTCCTGACTTTC. This sequence joins TRBV7-8 and TRBJ2-6; 8 positions match TRBD1. Germline V gene sequence: CDR1 SGHVS, CDR2 FQNEAQ. The junction had 18 bases not matched to a gene; V was cut back by 5 bases and J by 0 bases. The CDR3 has 21 residues. Supplemented by reference TRBV7-8 and TRBJ2-6, the full variable domain reads GAGVSQSPRYKVAKRGQDVALRCDPISGHVSLFWYQQALGQGPEFLTYFQNEAQLDKSGLPSDRFFAERPEGSVSTLKIQRTQQEDSAVYLCASSPILRQGLRFSGANVLTFGAGSRLTVL.

The chain recombines TRBV11-2 with TRBJ2-7; 7 bases fit TRBD1. This CDR3 is built from 13 residues. The germline CDR1 and CDR2 sequences are SGHAT and FQNNGV. After removal of 3 bases from V and 7 bases from J, the junction contained 6 bases not matched to a gene. The CDR3 spells CASSFDRVREQYF. As DNA, the CDR3 is TGTGCCAGCAGCTTCGACAGGGTGCGGGAGCAGTACTTC.

This clone came up once. J is TRBJ2-1 and V is TRBV28; 14 bases agree with TRBD2. The V segment lost 6 bases and the J segment 12 bases; nucleotides outside the gene matches: 16. Germline CDR1 and CDR2: MDHEN and SYDVKM. The CDR3 totals 17 residues. DNA for the CDR3: TGTGCCAGCAGCGCACCCTCCGGGACTAGCGGGAGAGGAGGGCAGTTCTTC. Encoded protein: CASSAPSGTSGRGGQFF. The variable domain in full, completed from reference TRBV28 and TRBJ2-1, reads DVKVTQSSRYLVKRTGEKVFLECVQDMDHENMFWYRQDPGLGLRLIYFSYDVKMKEKGDIPEGYSVSREKKERFSLILESASTNQTSMYLCASSAPSGTSGRGGQFFGPGTRLTVL.

The rearrangement joins TRBV30 to TRBJ1-3; the D gene is possibly TRBD1 (6 bases). This CDR3 is 15 amino acids long. Per germline, CDR1 GTSNPN and CDR2 SVGIG (reference sequence). The V end was cut by 2 bases, the J end by 4 bases, with 15 bases between. Written as DNA, the CDR3 is TGTGCCTGGAGTCGTTCAGGGGCGTTGGGAAACACCATATATTTT. It specifies CAWSRSGALGNTIYF.

This chain uses TRBV4-2 with TRBJ2-5, with 7 bases fitting TRBD1. CDR1 and CDR2 from the germline V gene are LGHNA and YNFKEQ. CDR3 length equals 16 residues. Trimming at V came to 3 bases and at J to 5 bases, leaving 12 bases not matched to a gene. DNA for the CDR3: TGTGCCAGCAGCCACGGACAGGAACAGGGGTGGGAGACCCAGTACTTC. It specifies CASSHGQEQGWETQYF.

The rearrangement joins TRBV30 to TRBJ1-3; D is unclear. In germline, CDR1 is GTSNPN, CDR2 SVGIG (reference sequence). Trimming left V 5 bases short and J 3 bases short, with 11 bases between. The CDR3 covers 13 residues. CDR3 amino acids: CAWPHSGGNTIYF. As DNA, the CDR3 is TGTGCCTGGCCCCACAGCGGTGGAAACACCATATATTTT.

The gene calls are TRBV2 and TRBJ2-1; 7 nucleotides align to TRBD1. Germline V CDR1 and CDR2: SNHLY, FYNNEI. V trimming: 6 bases; J trimming: 6 bases; junction bases outside the gene matches: 8. The CDR3 has 14 amino acids. Here the CDR3 reads CASRAESGGNEQFF. CDR3 nucleotide sequence: TGTGCCAGCAGAGCCGAGTCAGGGGGCAATGAGCAGTTCTTC. Supplemented by reference TRBV2 and TRBJ2-1, the full variable domain reads EPEVTQTPSHQVTQMGQEVILRCVPISNHLYFYWYRQILGQKVEFLVSFYNNEISEKSEIFDDQFSVERPDGSNFTLKIRSTKLEDSAMYFCASRAESGGNEQFFGPGTRLTVL.

This sequence joins TRBV29-1 and TRBJ1-1, with TRBD1 matching over 7 bases. The CDR3 is 13 residues long. Per germline, CDR1 SQVTM and CDR2 ANQGSEA. Trimming cost V 5 bases and J 4 bases; bases outside gene matches: 7. Here the CDR3 reads CSVTGQLITEAFF. CDR3 nucleotides: TGCAGCGTTACGGGACAGTTGATCACTGAAGCTTTCTTT.

The chain uses TRBV9 and TRBJ2-5; TRBD1 might be the D (5 bases). The CDR3 covers 13 residues. Looked up from germline, CDR1 is SGDLS and CDR2 is YYNGEE. The ends were cut back, 5 bases at V and 2 bases at J, with 10 bases in the middle. This CDR3 is CASSLRGQETQYF. DNA for the CDR3: TGTGCCAGCAGTTTAAGGGGACAAGAGACCCAGTACTTC.